Listed below are T cell receptor beta chains from one sample, sequenced in a study of OX40 agonist ivuxolimab in advanced cancers. The table came from immunoSEQ multiplex PCR; TCRdb's copy has only in-frame clones and leaves some out. The data hold about 83,000 clones, with about 88% observed a single time. The source was CD4+ or CD8+ T cells sorted from blood, collected in a trial of the OX40 agonist ivuxolimab. Every receptor here comes from an adult with an advanced solid tumor such as melanoma, head and neck, liver or kidney cancer. Both conserved end residues are part of each CDR3. The D gene is left open where the match is weak. Clone size is stated in some rows and not others, as once, few, many or a class when expanded.

CVMGGTNTEAFF	TGTGTTATGGGGGGGACGAACACTGAAGCTTTCTTT	-	-	12	TRBV6-4	TRBJ1-1
CASSYVGWNQPQHF	TGTGCCAGCAGTTACGTGGGGTGGAATCAGCCCCAGCATTTT	-	-	14	TRBV6-5	TRBJ1-5
CASSIRGQGARLPQHF	TGTGCCAGTAGTATACGGGGACAGGGGGCGCGTTTACCCCAGCATTTT	TRBD1	-	16	TRBV19	TRBJ1-5
CASSHTADSNQPQHF	TGTGCCAGCTCACACACTGCCGATAGCAATCAGCCCCAGCATTTT	-	few	15	TRBV18	TRBJ1-5
CASSFGRGGYTDTQYF	TGTGCCAGCAGCTTCGGGCGGGGGGGTTACACAGATACGCAGTATTTT	TRBD2	-	16	TRBV7-6	TRBJ2-3
CASRREATNEKLFF	TGTGCCAGCAGAAGAGAGGCAACTAATGAAAAACTGTTTTTT	-	-	14	TRBV6-1	TRBJ1-4
CASSLSGGELYEQYF	TGTGCCAGCAGCTTATCAGGGGGCGAATTGTACGAGCAGTACTTC	TRBD1	-	15	TRBV7-3	TRBJ2-7
CSATYTDTQYF	TGCAGTGCCACCTACACAGATACGCAGTATTTT	-	-	11	TRBV20-1	TRBJ2-3
CASSRSGSSYNEQFF	TGTGCCAGCAGCCGTAGCGGGAGCTCCTACAATGAGCAGTTCTTC	TRBD2	-	15	TRBV4-2	TRBJ2-1
CASSPPRVGASYEQYF	TGTGCCAGCAGCCCCCCTCGGGTCGGCGCTTCCTACGAGCAGTACTTC	-	once	16	TRBV5-8	TRBJ2-7
CASGWEGWGAEAFF	TGCGCCAGCGGGTGGGAAGGGTGGGGGGCTGAAGCTTTCTTT	-	-	14	TRBV10-2	TRBJ1-1
CASSPTLANGELFF	TGTGCCAGCAGCCCCACACTAGCGAACGGGGAGCTGTTTTTT	TRBD2	-	14	TRBV7-2	TRBJ2-2
CASSREWGGPSASTDTQYF	TGTGCCAGCAGCCGCGAGTGGGGGGGGCCCAGTGCTAGCACAGATACGCAGTATTTT	-	-	19	TRBV9	TRBJ2-3
CASSIGSLGTQHF	TGTGCCAGTAGTATCGGTAGTCTGGGGACCCAGCATTTT	-	few	13	TRBV19	TRBJ1-5